This TCR beta chain was obtained from a study of T cell repertoires in cytomegalovirus infection. Study results and caveats: HLA-C-restricted CMV clonotypes gave the most frequent clonotype in two of eight donors.

One entry per CDR3 protein results from TCRdb running MiXCR on the reads. The table lists 140,000 to 150,000 distinct CDR3 sequences, around 32% of them singletons. V lost 6 bases and J 5 bases, leaving 11 bases between the germline ends. Germline V lookup: CDR1 MNHEY, CDR2 SMNVEV (reference sequence). The CDR3 has 12 amino acids. Remarks on this clonotype: What it binds is unknown.

This sequence joins TRBV27 and TRBJ2-7; the D is unclear. The TCR comes from a human donor in good health (CMV status not recorded). Some clones in this sample may be carry-over from other donors' samples. The specimen comprised CD8+ T cells from cultured PBMCs, sampled from culture after CMV antigen stimulation. The CDR3 coding sequence is TGTGCCAGCAGATCTCCCCCCCACGAGCAGTACTTC. It translates to CASRSPPHEQYF.